This T cell receptor (beta chain) appears in the sequencing data of a study of blood T cell repertoires in COVID-19. Background on the study: COVID-19 samples, acute and convalescent, were from the United States, Italy and Spain.

Patients of the Seattle cohort, enrolled during active infection, were followed longitudinally. Original data processing: The authors estimated nucleated cell counts from reference gene primer amplification. Data came from immunoSEQ multiplex PCR; TCRdb stores just in-frame clones and leaves some out. V and J calls and clone size are copied from that table; D and trimming were computed from the DNA. Here the sample spans 250,000 to 300,000 clones, about 90% being singletons. Trimming pared 3 bases from V and 7 bases from J, leaving 12 bases between. Germline CDR1 is MDHEN and CDR2 is SYDVKM. CDR3 length: 14 residues.

This TCR was recovered from a woman in her thirties with COVID-19, enrolled during active disease. V usage is TRBV28 and J usage is TRBJ1-4; the D gene is possibly TRBD1 (5 bases). The material sequenced was peripheral blood. CDR3 in amino acids: CASSFARAIEKLFF. Written as DNA, the CDR3 is TGTGCCAGCAGTTTCGCCAGGGCGATTGAAAAACTGTTTTTT. The full variable domain, in which reference TRBV28 and TRBJ1-4 provide the parts outside the CDR3, is DVKVTQSSRYLVKRTGEKVFLECVQDMDHENMFWYRQDPGLGLRLIYFSYDVKMKEKGDIPEGYSVSREKKERFSLILESASTNQTSMYLCASSFARAIEKLFFGSGTQLSVL.